This TCR beta chain was sequenced in a study of identical twins. Points from the study as a whole: Excess sharing by twins proved weaker in beta out-of-frame sequences.

There are 17 residues in the CDR3. V shed 3 bases, J shed 7 bases, and the junction held 16 bases outside the gene matches. Per germline, CDR1 LNHDA and CDR2 SQIVND (reference sequence). TCRdb re-called the 5' RACE reads with MiXCR, one entry per CDR3 protein. The profile covers around 240,000 distinct CDR3 sequences, with around 6.6% appearing a single time and 3.5% to 4% taken by the ten largest. This clonotype was seen only a few times. The antigen is undetermined. These data were likewise used in another study, on yellow fever vaccine responses in identical twins.

What was sequenced was memory (CD45RO+) T cells sorted from blood. This chain joins TRBV19 and TRBJ2-7; 9 nucleotides align to TRBD1. The TCR originated in a woman aged 18-29 years in good health. In DNA, the CDR3 is TGTGCCAGTAGTATGCGAAGATGGGGACAGGGAGCGGATGAGCAGTACTTC. It encodes CASSMRRWGQGADEQYF.